This T cell receptor beta chain emerged from a study of brain T cells in children with intractable seizures. Study conclusions and caveats: Patients' HCMV serostatus was unknown; virus specificity rests on CDR3 similarity alone. Pre- and post-surgery blood differed in depth, so pre-surgery absences may be undersampling.

Time point noted: blood from clinic visit 5 months post-surgery; TSC patient then seizure free. The sequenced cases were selected for having the highest brain T cell transcript signatures. Libraries were prepared by immunoSEQ multiplex PCR; TCRdb keeps only in-frame clonotypes and omits some of them. The data show hundreds of thousands of clones, approximately 93% seen once. Germline V gene data show CDR1 as LNHDA and CDR2 as SQIVND (reference sequence). J lost 1 base, V lost 3 bases, and 5 bases had no gene match. The CDR3 sequence is 15 residues long. To note about this clone: Its antigen is unidentified.

The TCR originated in a boy in the first two years of life with tuberous sclerosis and intractable seizures. The sequences come from peripheral blood, collected roughly 5 months after surgery. This chain joins TRBV19 and TRBJ1-1; TRBD1 matches 7 bases. The CDR3 DNA reads as TGTGCCAGTAGTATTACAGGGGCAGGGAACACTGAAGCTTTCTTT. Its translation: CASSITGAGNTEAFF.